The sequence of this T cell receptor (beta chain) was determined in a study of T cells in tumors after PD-1 blockade. Produced via immunoSEQ multiplex PCR; TCRdb's table is partial and in-frame only. Seen here are approximately 47,000 clones, 65% to 85% observed once, and the top ten hold 8.7%. The receptor comes from a human donor with advanced basal cell or squamous cell carcinoma (not recorded which). Sequenced material: PBMCs, taken before anti-PD-1 therapy.

CDR3 loop: CASSSYRGTAEAFF. The CDR3, as DNA: TGTGCCAGCAGCTCATACAGGGGGACGGCTGAAGCTTTCTTT. The V gene is TRBV7-9, the J gene TRBJ1-1; the match to TRBD1 covers 8 bases. The germline gives CDR1 SEHNR, CDR2 FQNEAQ (reference sequence). V dropped 4 bases and J dropped 6; count of bases not matched to a gene: 7. The CDR3 has 14 residues. Variable domain in full (rest from reference TRBV7-9 and TRBJ1-1): DTGVSQNPRHKITKRGQNVTFRCDPISEHNRLYWYRQTLGQGPEFLTYFQNEAQLEKSRLLSDRFSAERPKGSFSTLEIQRTEQGDSAMYLCASSSYRGTAEAFFGQGTRLTVV.